The 13 T cell receptor beta chains listed next were all sequenced from one sample in a study of PD-L1 blockade in urothelial cancer. This table comes from immunoSEQ multiplex PCR, and its TCRdb copy is limited to in-frame clones, with some not included. The table lists approximately 39,000 clones, 75% to 90% of them singletons. The specimen comprised PBMCs, sampled around atezolizumab (anti-PD-L1) treatment. Receptors were obtained from a man in his 60s with urothelial cancer.

In this sample, this clone turned up once. The rearrangement links TRBV9 to TRBJ2-5; D perhaps matches TRBD2 (7 bases). Germline assignment: CDR1 SGDLS and CDR2 YYNGEE. The CDR3 sequence is 14 residues long. Trimming stripped 0 bases from V and 5 bases from J, with 11 bases between. The CDR3 bases are TGTGCCAGCAGCGTAGCGGGGGGCGGCGAGACCCAGTACTTC. Translating gives CASSVAGGGETQYF. Looking up the rest from reference TRBV9 and TRBJ2-5 gives the full variable domain: DSGVTQTPKHLITATGQRVTLRCSPRSGDLSVYWYQQSLDQGLQFLIQYYNGEERAKGNILERFSAQQFPDLHSELNLSSLELGDSALYFCASSVAGGGETQYFGPGTRLLVL.

This sequence joins TRBV7-9 and TRBJ1-1; D call uncertain. V lost 2 bases and J lost 3, with 7 bases in between. Germline V lookup: CDR1 SEHNR, CDR2 FQNEAQ (reference sequence). There are 13 residues in the CDR3. The DNA of the CDR3 is TGTGCCAGCAGCTTAAGCCCGGACACTGAAGCTTTCTTT. It encodes CASSLSPDTEAFF.

The rearrangement joins TRBV2 to TRBJ2-4, with D perhaps TRBD1 (6 bases). With 6 bases removed from V and 8 bases from J, the gap between germline ends came to 14 bases. This CDR3 has 13 amino acids. The germline V gene has CDR1 SNHLY and CDR2 FYNNEI. CDR3 DNA: TGTGCCAGCAGGGACCCCAGGGGAGACATTCAGTACTTC. Protein sequence: CASRDPRGDIQYF.

The chain carries TRBV4-2 and TRBJ1-5; 8 bases line up with TRBD1. The trim removed 0 bases at V and 6 bases at J, leaving 7 bases unmatched. CDR1 is LGHNA and CDR2 is YNFKEQ in the germline V gene. The CDR3 covers 16 residues. CDR3 nucleotides: TGTGCCAGCAGCCAAGATCTCAGGGGGCGCTTTCAGCCCCAGCATTTT. Protein sequence: CASSQDLRGRFQPQHF.

The gene calls are TRBV5-4 and TRBJ1-1; TRBD1 aligns across 9 bases. This CDR3 has 14 residues. J lost 7 bases, V lost 5 bases, and 9 bases had no gene match. The germline CDR1 and CDR2 sequences are SGHNT and YYREEE (reference sequence). This CDR3 reads CASRLQGAVHEAFF. The CDR3, as DNA: TGTGCCAGCAGATTACAGGGGGCGGTGCATGAAGCTTTCTTT.

The CDR3 nucleotides are TGTGCCAGCAGTCGACTAGGGACAGATACGCAGTATTTT. Amino acids: CASSRLGTDTQYF. This chain uses TRBV6-1 with TRBJ2-3, with D possibly matching TRBD2 (6 bases). V was clipped by 5 bases and J by 3 bases, with 9 bases between them. Germline V gene data show CDR1 as MNHNS and CDR2 as SASEGT. This CDR3 region has 13 residues.

The J gene is TRBJ2-2, the V gene TRBV10-1; maybe TRBD1 (6 bases). Germline V gene lookup returns CDR1 WNHNN and CDR2 SYGVQD (reference sequence). The length of the CDR3 is 17 residues. Deletions cut 8 bases from V and 0 bases from J, with 19 bases between. The CDR3: CASPTFPGQPNTGELFF. CDR3 DNA sequence: TGCGCCAGCCCCACATTCCCGGGACAACCGAACACCGGGGAGCTGTTTTTT.

This CDR3 is CASSVRLAYEQYF. CDR3 in DNA: TGTGCCAGTAGTGTGAGACTAGCCTACGAGCAGTACTTC. V is TRBV19 and J is TRBJ2-7; maybe TRBD2 (6 bases). CDR1 is LNHDA, CDR2 SQIVND, per germline (reference sequence). V was cut by 5 bases and J by 2 bases, with 10 bases left in between. The CDR3 runs 13 residues.

V gene TRBV28 combines with J gene TRBJ1-5; D unresolved. In germline, CDR1 is MDHEN, CDR2 SYDVKM. The CDR3 has 15 residues. V was clipped by 5 bases and J by 2 bases, with 13 bases between them. CDR3 nucleotide sequence: TGTGCCAGCAGTCTAACACATGCGGGCAATCAGCCCCAGCATTTT. It encodes CASSLTHAGNQPQHF.

The chain has TRBV28 and TRBJ1-1; 10 bases map to TRBD1. Germline values: CDR1 MDHEN, CDR2 SYDVKM. The CDR3 spans 15 residues. J gave up 4 bases and V 4 bases, and 6 bases lay outside the gene matches. The CDR3 protein is CASSSRTGGSTEAFF. CDR3 bases: TGTGCCAGCAGTTCTCGGACAGGGGGTTCCACTGAAGCTTTCTTT.

The gene calls are TRBV6-1 and TRBJ2-5; D gene unclear. The CDR3 length is 12 residues. Trimming cost V 2 bases and J 4 bases, with 5 bases left between them. Germline CDR1 and CDR2: MNHNS and SASEGT. DNA of the CDR3: TGTGCCAGCAGTGAAAAGCGAGAGACCCAGTACTTC. Amino acid sequence: CASSEKRETQYF.

The V gene is TRBV9, the J gene TRBJ2-1; possibly TRBD2 for D (6 bases). Trimming pared 6 bases from V and 10 bases from J, leaving 17 bases between. The CDR3 covers 13 residues. Per germline, CDR1 SGDLS and CDR2 YYNGEE. Written as DNA, the CDR3 is TGTGCCAGCACCTTAGGAGGGTATGGAGAGCAGTTCTTC. Encoded protein: CASTLGGYGEQFF.

V is TRBV9 and J is TRBJ2-3; D remains unclear. Deletions cut 2 bases from V and 0 bases from J, with 16 bases between. This CDR3 is 17 amino acids long. The germline CDR1 and CDR2 sequences are SGDLS and YYNGEE. The CDR3, as DNA: TGTGCCAGCAGCGTTTCCCTATACGCGGTTAGCACAGATACGCAGTATTTT. Protein: CASSVSLYAVSTDTQYF.